Listed below are T cell receptor beta chains from one sample, sequenced in a study of T cells in Graves' hyperthyroidism and ophthalmopathy. TCRdb reprocessed the multiplex PCR reads via MiXCR and lists one record per CDR3 protein. The data show about 560,000 distinct CDR3 sequences, roughly a sixth seen once. The source material was blood. Every receptor here comes from a woman aged 18-29 years with Graves' hyperthyroidism. The CDR3 runs from the conserved cysteine through the conserved F or W. A D gene is named only where the DNA matches it firmly. For some rows the clone size is stated as once, few or many, or as a class when expanded; others skip it.

j_gene	len	abundance	v_gene	d_gene	CDR3aa	CDR3nt
TRBJ2-1	13	NA	TRBV5-6	TRBD1	CASRTTGRGEQFF	TGTGCCAGCAGGACGACAGGGAGAGGTGAGCAGTTCTTC
TRBJ1-2	15	many	TRBV28	TRBD1	CASRHRGKTPYGYTF	TGTGCCAGCAGGCACAGGGGGAAGACACCATATGGCTACACCTTC
TRBJ2-1	12	NA	TRBV29-1	NA	CSVEGGAYEQFF	TGCAGCGTTGAGGGGGGGGCCTACGAGCAGTTCTTC
TRBJ2-3	16	many	TRBV18	TRBD2	CASSPKERGVTDTQYF	TGTGCCAGCTCACCGAAGGAGCGGGGGGTCACAGATACGCAGTATTTT
TRBJ2-7	14	many	TRBV20-1	NA	CSARDPGPHYEQYF	TGCAGTGCTAGAGATCCAGGGCCCCACTACGAGCAGTACTTC
TRBJ2-1	19	many	TRBV25-1	TRBD2	CASSESLNGTSGRLNEQFF	TGTGCCAGCAGTGAATCACTAAATGGAACTAGCGGGAGACTCAATGAGCAGTTCTTC
TRBJ2-1	16	many	TRBV4-1	TRBD2	CASSQAPLAVYNEQFF	TGCGCCAGCAGCCAGGCGCCACTAGCGGTATACAATGAGCAGTTCTTC
TRBJ1-3	21	NA	TRBV7-9	NA	CASSLGIGPSRGNYSRNTIYF	TGTGCCAGCAGCTTAGGAATAGGCCCCTCTCGGGGGAACTATTCTAGAAACACCATATATTTT
TRBJ2-2	16	many	TRBV24-1	NA	CATSDLGPNSTGELFF	TGTGCCACCAGTGACCTGGGCCCTAACTCCACCGGGGAGCTGTTTTTT
TRBJ2-1	15	few	TRBV5-5	TRBD1	CASSFTGDDSIEQFF	TGTGCCAGCAGCTTTACAGGGGACGATTCTATTGAGCAGTTCTTC
TRBJ2-3	18	many	TRBV20-1	TRBD2	CSARAGTSGRAIPDTQYF	TGCAGTGCTAGAGCCGGGACTAGCGGGAGGGCCATTCCAGATACGCAGTATTTT
TRBJ2-1	14	many	TRBV18	TRBD2	CASSRSGGDNEQFF	TGTGCCAGCTCACGTAGCGGGGGGGACAATGAGCAGTTCTTC
TRBJ2-2	14	many	TRBV29-1	NA	CSGGVGANTGELFF	TGCAGCGGAGGCGTCGGGGCGAACACCGGGGAGCTGTTTTTT
TRBJ1-1	12	many	TRBV3-1	NA	CASSQVGTEAFF	TGTGCCAGCAGCCAAGTTGGGACTGAAGCTTTCTTT
TRBJ1-2	14	NA	TRBV3-1	NA	CASSRFLSNYGYTF	TGTGCCAGCAGCCGCTTCCTTTCTAACTATGGCTACACCTTC
TRBJ2-5	13	many	TRBV13	NA	CASSNRGFGTQYF	TGTGCCAGCAGCAATAGGGGATTTGGGACCCAGTACTTC
TRBJ2-2	14	many	TRBV28	NA	CASSSPNGAGELFF	TGTGCCAGCAGTTCTCCGAACGGGGCCGGGGAGCTGTTTTTT
TRBJ2-5	14	few	TRBV20-1	NA	CSARDLQRPPPQYF	TGCAGTGCTAGAGATCTTCAGCGCCCCCCCCCCCAGTACTTC
TRBJ2-5	16	many	TRBV6-1	TRBD2	CASSSRSGLVGETQYF	TGTGCCAGCAGTTCCCGTTCGGGACTAGTCGGCGAGACCCAGTACTTC
TRBJ2-1	13	many	TRBV5-1	NA	CASSLVSGYEQFF	TGCGCCAGCAGCTTGGTGTCTGGCTATGAGCAGTTCTTC
TRBJ1-2	14	NA	TRBV3-1	NA	CASSQGRLFGGYTF	TGTGCCAGCAGCCAAGGGAGGCTCTTTGGTGGCTACACCTTC
TRBJ2-1	16	many	TRBV28	NA	CASSLGGNVGVNEQFF	TGTGCCAGCAGTTTAGGGGGAAATGTGGGGGTCAATGAGCAGTTCTTC
TRBJ2-1	21	many	TRBV12-3/TRBV12-4	TRBD2	CASSPRSLAGGHSSSYNEQFF	TGTGCCAGCAGTCCCCGTAGCTTAGCGGGGGGTCATTCGAGCTCCTACAATGAGCAGTTCTTC
TRBJ1-4	15	NA	TRBV5-1	TRBD1	CASSLADRVGEKLFF	TGCGCCAGCAGCTTGGCGGACAGGGTCGGGGAAAAACTGTTTTTT
TRBJ1-4	16	many	TRBV3-1	NA	CASSSRSGEWNEKLFF	TGTGCCAGCAGCTCAAGGAGTGGTGAGTGGAATGAAAAACTGTTTTTT
TRBJ2-7	14	NA	TRBV19	NA	CASRMRDSTYEQYF	TGTGCCAGTAGGATGCGGGACTCCACCTACGAGCAGTACTTC
TRBJ2-3	16	many	TRBV6-5	TRBD2	CASSYSGLAGEGTQYF	TGTGCCAGCAGTTACTCGGGACTAGCGGGAGAGGGTACGCAGTATTTT
TRBJ1-1	13	many	TRBV7-2	NA	CASSRTVNTEAFF	TGTGCCAGCAGCCGGACAGTGAACACTGAAGCTTTCTTT
TRBJ2-5	16	few	TRBV15	TRBD1	CATSRVTGGAGETQYF	TGTGCCACCAGCAGAGTTACAGGGGGCGCTGGGGAGACCCAGTACTTC
TRBJ2-3	11	many	TRBV12-3/TRBV12-4	NA	CASSFFDTQYF	TGTGCCAGCAGTTTTTTCGATACGCAGTATTTT
TRBJ2-2	14	NA	TRBV5-1	TRBD1	CASSVRGRGGELFF	TGCGCCAGCAGCGTCAGGGGGCGCGGCGGGGAGCTGTTTTTT
TRBJ1-3	13	many	TRBV6-1	NA	CASAGRSGNTIYF	TGTGCCAGCGCAGGACGCTCTGGAAACACCATATATTTT
TRBJ2-5	17	NA	TRBV20-1	TRBD2	CSAREISLAGSQETQYF	TGCAGTGCTAGAGAAATTTCACTAGCGGGGAGCCAAGAGACCCAGTACTTC
TRBJ1-1	14	many	TRBV12-3/TRBV12-4	NA	CASSSHGAKTEAFF	TGTGCCAGCAGTTCCCATGGGGCGAAGACTGAAGCTTTCTTT
TRBJ1-2	13	many	TRBV7-9	NA	CASSIGTTYGYTF	TGTGCCAGCAGCATCGGGACGACCTATGGCTACACCTTC
TRBJ2-7	13	few	TRBV20-1	NA	CSARDLALYEQYF	TGCAGTGCTAGAGATCTCGCCCTCTACGAGCAGTACTTC
TRBJ1-6	13	NA	TRBV30	TRBD1	CAQGTGFNSPPHF	TGTGCCCAGGGGACAGGTTTCAATTCACCCCCCCACTTT
TRBJ2-7	15	many	TRBV11-3	NA	CASSLGGPTGGEQYF	TGTGCCAGCAGCTTAGGGGGACCCACCGGAGGCGAGCAGTACTTC
TRBJ2-7	18	many	TRBV5-1	NA	CASSLVGMGAQLTYEQYF	TGCGCCAGCAGCTTGGTGGGAATGGGGGCGCAGCTGACCTACGAGCAGTACTTC
TRBJ1-3	16	NA	TRBV28	TRBD1	CASSQWGRDSGGPDDF	TGTGCCAGCAGCCAATGGGGAAGGGACAGCGGAGGTCCGGATGATTTT
TRBJ2-3	14	many	TRBV2	TRBD2	CASRTSASTDTQYF	TGTGCCAGCCGGACTAGCGCTAGCACAGATACGCAGTATTTT
TRBJ2-6	16	NA	TRBV27	NA	CASSSRQWSGANVLTF	TGTGCCAGCAGTTCGAGGCAGTGGTCAGGGGCCAACGTCCTGACTTTC
TRBJ2-7	17	many	TRBV6-2/TRBV6-3	TRBD1	CASLDRGKHRRSYEQYF	TGTGCCAGCCTCGACAGGGGAAAGCACCGTCGATCTTACGAGCAGTACTTC
TRBJ1-6	16	NA	TRBV11-2	NA	CAGSLETSSYNSPLHF	TGTGCCGGCAGCTTGGAGACTAGCTCCTATAATTCACCCCTCCACTTT
TRBJ1-5	14	few	TRBV27	NA	CASSLRQFNQPQHF	TGTGCCAGCAGTTTAAGACAGTTCAATCAGCCCCAGCATTTT
TRBJ1-5	15	few	TRBV2	NA	CASRGHGGTYQPQHF	TGTGCCAGCCGTGGGCACGGTGGAACCTATCAGCCCCAGCATTTT
TRBJ1-2	15	few	TRBV29-1	TRBD1	CSVASVVGGAYGYTF	TGCAGCGTTGCCTCGGTGGTAGGGGGCGCCTATGGCTACACCTTC
TRBJ2-7	11	NA	TRBV7-2	NA	CASSPFHEQYF	TGTGCCAGCAGCCCCTTCCACGAGCAGTACTTC
TRBJ1-2	12	many	TRBV3-1	NA	CASSQGILGYTF	TGTGCCAGCAGCCAAGGGATCTTGGGCTACACCTTC
TRBJ2-2	16	NA	TRBV20-1	NA	CSASYTGTMNTGELFF	TGCAGTGCTAGTTACACCGGGACAATGAACACCGGGGAGCTGTTTTTT
TRBJ2-5	14	many	TRBV12-3/TRBV12-4	TRBD1	CASSITGTEETQYF	TGTGCCAGCAGCATTACCGGGACAGAAGAGACCCAGTACTTC